This TCR beta chain was sequenced for a study of cytomegalovirus exposure and HLA in healthy donors. Findings and limits, study-wide: Using the classifier, cytomegalovirus status was reportedly diagnosed with high specificity and sensitivity.

60 Vbeta and 13 Jbeta primers were used in PCR. TCRdb's table, derived via immunoSEQ multiplex PCR, lists solely in-frame clones and lacks some. The profile shows about 120,000 clones, approximately 80% of them singletons. The V end lost 6 bases, the J end lost 4 bases, and 10 bases lay between the germline ends. This CDR3 region has 14 residues. This clone was recorded only once. What it recognizes is unknown. The clonotype comes from a man in his forties or fifties in good health and CMV-seropositive. Sequenced: PBMCs. The rearrangement joins TRBV23-1 to TRBJ1-6; D gene unclear. TRBV23-1 is assigned to the ORF class and has an uncertain function. CDR3 DNA: TGCGCCAGCAGGAAAGCACCTTATAATTCACCCCTCCACTTT. Translation gives CASRKAPYNSPLHF.